This T cell receptor beta chain was recovered during a study of cytomegalovirus exposure and HLA in healthy donors. It was with 60 Vbeta and 13 Jbeta primers that the PCR ran. Clones were read by immunoSEQ multiplex PCR, and TCRdb kept only the in-frame ones, dropping some. This table holds over 110,000 clones, around 78% found once. This CDR3 has 13 amino acids. CDR1 and CDR2 (germline): SNHLY, FYNNEI. The V gene lost 8 bases and the J gene lost 5 bases, with 15 bases spanning the gap. This chain uses TRBV2 with TRBJ2-5, with D perhaps TRBD2 (6 bases). This TCR was recovered from a woman in her thirties or forties in good health and CMV-seropositive. Sequencing was done on a sample of PBMCs. CDR3 nucleotide sequence: TGTGCCAGCGGGAGGATGAGGGAGGAGACCCAGTACTTC. Its protein is CASGRMREETQYF.